Presented here are 2 T cell receptor beta chains from one specimen sequenced in a study of siplizumab effects on memory and regulatory T cells. The method was immunoSEQ multiplex PCR; TCRdb's version includes in-frame clones alone and lacks a portion of them. The profile shows about 100,000 clones, about 91% of them singletons. Sample: CD4+ T cells sorted from blood. The receptors here all came from a human donor in good health. Some clones in this sample may be carry-over from other donors' samples.

V is TRBV5-4 and J is TRBJ2-1; the D is unclear. The CDR3 has 12 residues. Germline V gene data show CDR1 as SGHNT and CDR2 as YYREEE (reference sequence). V lost 4 bases to trimming and J lost 8 bases, with 10 bases between them. CDR3 in DNA: TGTGCCAGCAGCCGGCACACTTATGAGCAGTTCTTC. This gives the protein CASSRHTYEQFF. Variable domain in full (rest from reference TRBV5-4 and TRBJ2-1): ETGVTQSPTHLIKTRGQQVTLRCSSQSGHNTVSWYQQALGQGPQFIFQYYREEENGRGNFPPRFSGLQFPNYSSELNVNALELDDSALYLCASSRHTYEQFFGPGTRLTVL.

This chain joins TRBV9 and TRBJ1-1; no reliable D call. V shed 0 bases and J shed 0 bases, with 9 bases lying between them. Germline loops: CDR1 SGDLS, CDR2 YYNGEE. CDR3 length equals 15 residues. CDR3 in amino acids: CASSVEPEMNTEAFF. Written as DNA, the CDR3 is TGTGCCAGCAGCGTAGAGCCGGAGATGAACACTGAAGCTTTCTTT.